The present T cell receptor beta chain was sequenced within a study of shared clonotypes between healthy human individuals. CDR1 and CDR2 from the germline V gene are SGHNT and YENEEA. Trimming removed 5 bases from V and 4 bases from J, with 15 bases in between. This CDR3 region has 15 residues. Replicate PCRs from sorted subsets contained around 200 ng DNA, which is roughly 30,000 T cell genomes. How the authors handled the data: Junction-only sequences without quality scores were provided by ImmunoSEQ, so filtering was different. Clones were sequenced by immunoSEQ multiplex PCR, and TCRdb holds only the in-frame ones, with some missing. V and J calls plus clone size are reproduced from that table; the DNA served to infer D and trimming. The table lists some 1,100,000 clones, 75% to 80% of them singletons.

The chain has TRBV11-3 and TRBJ2-1; D is undetermined. Sequenced material: memory CD4+ T cells from PBMCs. Described subset: CD45RA-negative fraction. The source of this sequence is a young man in good health. Some clones in this sample may be carry-over from other donors' samples. This CDR3 is CASSPEHDPYNEQFF. CDR3 nucleotide sequence: TGTGCCAGCAGCCCCGAGCACGACCCTTACAATGAGCAGTTCTTC.